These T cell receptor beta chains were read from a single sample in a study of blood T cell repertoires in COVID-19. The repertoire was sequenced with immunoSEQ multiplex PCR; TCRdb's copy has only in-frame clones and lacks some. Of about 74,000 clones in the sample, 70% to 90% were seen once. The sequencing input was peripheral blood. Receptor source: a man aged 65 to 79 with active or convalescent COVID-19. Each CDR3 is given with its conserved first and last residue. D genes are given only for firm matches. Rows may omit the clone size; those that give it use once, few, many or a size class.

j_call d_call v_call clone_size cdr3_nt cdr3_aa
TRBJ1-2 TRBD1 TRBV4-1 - TGCGCCAGCAGCCTCGGGACAGGGGGAAACTATGGCTACACCTTC CASSLGTGGNYGYTF
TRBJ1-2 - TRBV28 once TGTGCCAGCAGGACCTCCGGGAGTAACTATGGCTACACCTTC CASRTSGSNYGYTF
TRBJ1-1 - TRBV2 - TGTGCCAGCAGGACAGACACAGACACTGAAGCTTTCTTT CASRTDTDTEAFF
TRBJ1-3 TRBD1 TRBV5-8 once TGTGCCAGCAGCTTGGGGACAGGGGGAAACACCATATATTTT CASSLGTGGNTIYF
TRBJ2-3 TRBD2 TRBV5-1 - TGCGCCAGCAGCTTGGCTAGTGGACTAGCGGGGGGAAGCACAGATACGCAGTATTTT CASSLASGLAGGSTDTQYF
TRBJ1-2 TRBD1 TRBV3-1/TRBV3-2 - TGTGCCAGCAGCCACGGACAGGGATATGGCTACACCTTC CASSHGQGYGYTF
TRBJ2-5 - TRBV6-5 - TGTGCCAGCCGCAATACGGTGGGCGAGACCCAGTACTTC CASRNTVGETQYF
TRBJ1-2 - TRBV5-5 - TGTGCCAGCAGCTTGCAGAGCGCTAACTATGGCTACACCTTC CASSLQSANYGYTF
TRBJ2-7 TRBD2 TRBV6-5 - TGTGCCAGCAGGGGACTAGCGGGAGTCGCCTACGAGCAGTACTTC CASRGLAGVAYEQYF
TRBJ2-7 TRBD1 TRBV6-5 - TGTGCCAGCAGTCGGCCCCGGGACAGGGGGCACGAGCAGTACTTC CASSRPRDRGHEQYF
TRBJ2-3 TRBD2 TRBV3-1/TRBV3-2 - TGTGCCAGCAGCCAAGACCCGCGGGGGGCAGATACGCAGTATTTT CASSQDPRGADTQYF
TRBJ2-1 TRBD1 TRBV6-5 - TGTGCCAGCAGTTTAGGACAGGGGCTATACAATGAGCAGTTCTTC CASSLGQGLYNEQFF
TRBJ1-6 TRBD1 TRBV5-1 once TGCGCCAGCAGCTCCGAACCGGGACAGGGGGCCCCACCCCTCCACTTT CASSSEPGQGAPPLHF
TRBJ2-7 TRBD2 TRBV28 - TGTGCCAGCATGACTAGCGGAACCTACGAGCAGTACTTC CASMTSGTYEQYF
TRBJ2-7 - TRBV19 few TGTGCCAGTAGTATGACGGGGGGCCGGTACGAGCAGTACTTC CASSMTGGRYEQYF
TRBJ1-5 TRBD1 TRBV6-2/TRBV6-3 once TGTGCCAGCAGCGACAGGGGCGCTCAGCCCCAGCATTTT CASSDRGAQPQHF
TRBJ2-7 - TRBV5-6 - TGTGCCAGCAGCTTGAGACGGAGCTCCTACGAGCAGTACTTC CASSLRRSSYEQYF
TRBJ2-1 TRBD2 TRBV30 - TGTGCCTGGAGTGTATCAGCGGGGGGACCAGGTGAGCAGTTCTTC CAWSVSAGGPGEQFF
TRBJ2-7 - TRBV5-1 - TGCGCCAGCAGCCCCTCAAGTGCGGGCAGCTCCTACGAGCAGTACTTC CASSPSSAGSSYEQYF
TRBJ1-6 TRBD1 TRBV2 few TGTGCCAGCAGCGGACAGGGGTATTCACCCCTCCACTTT CASSGQGYSPLHF
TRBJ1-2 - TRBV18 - TGTGCCAGCTCACCACCAGAGAGGAACTATGGCTACACCTTC CASSPPERNYGYTF
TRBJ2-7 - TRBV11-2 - TGTGCCAGCAGCCCCTGGGGCCTGACCTACGAGCAGTACTTC CASSPWGLTYEQYF
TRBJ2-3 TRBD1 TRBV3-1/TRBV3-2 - TGTGCCAGCAGCCAAAATATCGACAGGGATCTCCCAGATACGCAGTATTTT CASSQNIDRDLPDTQYF
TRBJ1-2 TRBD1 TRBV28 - TGTGCCAGCAGACGGATAGGGACAGCCTTATATGGCTACACCTTC CASRRIGTALYGYTF
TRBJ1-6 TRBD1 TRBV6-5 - TGTGCCAGCAGCCGGACAGGGAACAATTCACCCCTCCACTTT CASSRTGNNSPLHF
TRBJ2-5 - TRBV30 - TGTGCCTGGAGTGTCGGTGACAGTTATGAAGAGACCCAGTACTTC CAWSVGDSYEETQYF